A selection of T cell receptor beta chains follows, all from one sample in a study of cytomegalovirus exposure and HLA in healthy donors. Data came from immunoSEQ multiplex PCR; TCRdb stores just in-frame clones and leaves some out. The data show 150,000 to 200,000 clones, with around 84% seen just once and around 2% held by the top ten. The sample comprised PBMCs. Receptors were obtained from a man younger than 35 in good health and CMV-seronegative. The CDR3 runs from the conserved cysteine through the conserved F or W. Fields, in order: V gene, clone size, D gene, J gene, CDR3 DNA, CDR3 protein. D genes are given only for firm matches. Only some rows state a clone size, as once, few, many or a class for expanded clones.

V: TRBV5-4
size: .
D: .
J: TRBJ1-6
DNA: TGTGCCAGCAGCCAAGATGCGCGGCCCCTTACAGGTTCACCCCTCCACTTT
CDR3: CASSQDARPLTGSPLHF

V: TRBV7-9
size: once
D: .
J: TRBJ2-6
DNA: TGTGCCAGCAGCTTAGTGGGCGGGGCAGCTGGGGCCAACGTCCTGACTTTC
CDR3: CASSLVGGAAGANVLTF

V: TRBV23-1
size: .
D: .
J: TRBJ2-5
DNA: TGCGCCAGCAGTCAATCACAGGCGGACGGAGAGACCCAGTACTTC
CDR3: CASSQSQADGETQYF

V: TRBV28
size: .
D: .
J: TRBJ2-7
DNA: TGTGCCAGCAGTCCCCTCCAGTACGAGCAGTACTTC
CDR3: CASSPLQYEQYF

V: TRBV11-2
size: .
D: .
J: TRBJ2-1
DNA: TGTGCCAGCAGCTTTACCTACAATGAGCAGTTCTTC
CDR3: CASSFTYNEQFF

V: TRBV7-8
size: .
D: .
J: TRBJ1-4
DNA: TGTGCCAGCAGCGCCCTTGGGACATTCAATGAAAAACTGTTTTTT
CDR3: CASSALGTFNEKLFF

V: TRBV7-9
size: .
D: .
J: TRBJ2-1
DNA: TGTGCCAGCAGCTTAGATTTCAATATCGGGGGGACATACAATGAGCAGTTCTTC
CDR3: CASSLDFNIGGTYNEQFF

V: TRBV30
size: .
D: .
J: TRBJ1-5
DNA: TGTGCCTGGAGACATGCGGACAGCCCCTGGCAGCCCCAGCATTTT
CDR3: CAWRHADSPWQPQHF

V: TRBV7-7
size: .
D: TRBD2
J: TRBJ2-5
DNA: TGTGCCAGCAGCAGAGATGGACTAGCGGGAGAGACCCAGTACTTC
CDR3: CASSRDGLAGETQYF

V: TRBV25-1
size: .
D: .
J: TRBJ2-2
DNA: TGTGCCAGCAGTGAATATATTCAGGCAGACACCGGGGAGCTGTTTTTT
CDR3: CASSEYIQADTGELFF

V: TRBV7-9
size: .
D: .
J: TRBJ2-3
DNA: TGTGCCAGCAGCTTATTCACGCCGCAGGGGACAGATACGCAGTATTTT
CDR3: CASSLFTPQGTDTQYF

V: TRBV5-1
size: .
D: .
J: TRBJ1-1
DNA: TGCGCCAGCAGCCCGGGAGGCAAAAACACTGAAGCTTTCTTT
CDR3: CASSPGGKNTEAFF

V: TRBV5-4
size: .
D: .
J: TRBJ2-5
DNA: TGTGCCAGCAGCTTTACGACAGGAAGAGTCCAAGAGACCCAGTACTTC
CDR3: CASSFTTGRVQETQYF

V: TRBV5-1
size: .
D: TRBD1
J: TRBJ2-5
DNA: TGCGCCAGCAGCCCGGGACAGCGACGTCCTGAAGAGACCCAGTACTTC
CDR3: CASSPGQRRPEETQYF